These 5 T cell receptor beta chains came from one sample sequenced in a study of radiotherapy plus CTLA-4 blockade in lung cancer. Repertoires were generated with immunoSEQ multiplex PCR, while TCRdb's copy carries only in-frame clones and drops some. Here the sample spans 80,000 to 95,000 clones, about four fifths being singletons. This material consisted of peripheral blood, taken from a patient treated with radiotherapy plus ipilimumab. The receptors stem from a human donor with non-small cell lung cancer who had stable disease on radiotherapy plus ipilimumab.

The chain carries TRBV6-5 and TRBJ1-1, with D perhaps TRBD1 (5 bases). CDR1 is MNHEY, CDR2 SVGAGI, per germline. This CDR3 spans 15 amino acids. The V gene lost 0 bases and the J gene lost 4 bases, with 12 bases spanning the gap. The CDR3 nucleotides read TGTGCCAGCAGTTACTCGCGGACACTCACCACTGAAGCTTTCTTT. This encodes CASSYSRTLTTEAFF.

The gene calls are TRBV19 and TRBJ1-1, with 10 bases matching TRBD1. Germline assignment: CDR1 LNHDA and CDR2 SQIVND (reference sequence). The V and J ends lost 5 bases and 6 bases, in that order; junction bases with no gene match: 9. The CDR3 extends over 15 amino acids. The CDR3: CASSRSGTGVAEAFF. The CDR3 DNA follows: TGTGCCAGTAGTCGGTCCGGGACAGGGGTGGCTGAAGCTTTCTTT. Full variable domain (outside the CDR3, taken from reference TRBV19 and TRBJ1-1): DGGITQSPKYLFRKEGQNVTLSCEQNLNHDAMYWYRQDPGQGLRLIYYSQIVNDFQKGDIAEGYSVSREKKESFPLTVTSAQKNPTAFYLCASSRSGTGVAEAFFGQGTRLTVV.

The V call is TRBV5-1, the J call TRBJ2-7; no clear D gene. CDR1 is SGHRS and CDR2 is YFSETQ in the germline V gene. V was clipped by 2 bases and J by 2 bases, with 8 bases between them. The CDR3 has 13 residues. The CDR3 nucleotides read TGCGCCAGCAGCTTTTGGTTACCCTACGAGCAGTACTTC. Its translation: CASSFWLPYEQYF.

This chain links TRBV9 with TRBJ1-1, with D possibly being TRBD1 (5 bases). The CDR3 covers 15 residues. The V gene lost 4 bases and the J gene lost 1 base, with 14 bases spanning the gap. CDR1 and CDR2 (germline): SGDLS, YYNGEE. The CDR3, as DNA: TGTGCCAGCAGCTACCTCAGGGAAGCGAACACTGAAGCTTTCTTT. Protein: CASSYLREANTEAFF. Using reference TRBV9 and TRBJ1-1 for the parts outside the CDR3, the full variable domain is DSGVTQTPKHLITATGQRVTLRCSPRSGDLSVYWYQQSLDQGLQFLIQYYNGEERAKGNILERFSAQQFPDLHSELNLSSLELGDSALYFCASSYLREANTEAFFGQGTRLTVV.

The chain recombines TRBV6-1 with TRBJ1-4; 7 positions match TRBD1. CDR1 is MNHNS, CDR2 SASEGT, per germline. Trimming took 3 bases from V and 2 from J; bases not matched to a gene: 3. CDR3 length: 15 residues. CDR3 bases: TGTGCCAGCAGTGACAGGGGGAGGACTAATGAAAAACTGTTTTTT. Translating it yields CASSDRGRTNEKLFF.